The entry below describes one T cell receptor beta chain. V trimming: 0 bases; J trimming: 8 bases; junction bases outside the gene matches: 7. This CDR3 has 15 amino acids. Per the germline V gene, CDR1 is SGHTA and CDR2 is FQGNSA. Assay used: immunoSEQ multiplex PCR; TCRdb lists only in-frame clones, some missing. Of over 15,000 clones in the sample, 93% are singletons; the top ten hold roughly 1%. This record comes from a study of B cell selection in AIRE deficiency. The regulatory T cell sort gate was CD4+CD25hiCD127low/negative. The sequence derives from a human donor in good health. This chain uses TRBV7-2 with TRBJ2-1, with TRBD2 matching over 7 bases. Sequencing was done on a sample of CD4+CD25+ Tregs sorted from PBMCs. Here the CDR3 reads CASSLAGGPWDEQFF. The CDR3 nucleotides read TGTGCCAGCAGCTTAGCGGGAGGGCCTTGGGATGAGCAGTTCTTC.